This is a list of T cell receptor beta chains from one sample in a study of blood T cell repertoires in COVID-19. Profiled with immunoSEQ multiplex PCR; TCRdb holds only in-frame clones, not every one. The sample has about 380,000 clones; approximately 80% are singletons. Sequencing was carried out using peripheral blood. These receptors were obtained from a human donor with acute or convalescent COVID-19. The donor label of this sample is uncertain. The CDR3 runs from the conserved cysteine through the conserved F or W. D genes are given only for firm matches. Some rows mark clone size as missing; the rest say once, few, many or name a class of expanded clone.

>TRBJ1-1|TRBV5-1|TRBD1|NA
CARSGGGTGGTMVEAFF
TGCGCCCGCAGCGGGGGCGGGACAGGGGGGACCATGGTTGAAGCTTTCTTT
>TRBJ2-1|TRBV6-1|TRBD1|once
CASRETGGRTYNEQFF
TGTGCCAGCAGGGAAACAGGGGGCAGGACCTACAATGAGCAGTTCTTC
>TRBJ2-1|TRBV10-3|NA|NA
CAISELNNEQFF
TGTGCCATCAGTGAGTTAAACAATGAGCAGTTCTTC
>TRBJ2-7|TRBV19|TRBD2|NA
CASRISGMSSYEQYF
TGTGCCAGTAGAATAAGCGGGATGAGCTCCTACGAGCAGTACTTC
>TRBJ1-3|TRBV18|TRBD1|NA
CASSAGGQRWTSGNTIYF
TGTGCCAGCTCGGCCGGGGGACAGAGGTGGACCTCTGGAAACACCATATATTTT
>TRBJ1-1|TRBV25-1|NA|NA
CASSLRTEAFF
TGTGCCAGCAGTCTCCGGACTGAAGCTTTCTTT
>TRBJ2-2|TRBV5-1|TRBD2|few
CASSGTSGGGTGELFF
TGCGCCAGCAGCGGGACTAGCGGGGGAGGCACCGGGGAGCTGTTTTTT
>TRBJ1-1|TRBV28|TRBD1|NA
CASSPLPGQGAFNTEAFF
TGTGCCAGCAGCCCTTTGCCGGGACAGGGGGCTTTTAACACTGAAGCTTTCTTT
>TRBJ2-5|TRBV5-4|NA|NA
CASSLTPRETQYF
TGTGCCAGCAGCTTGACTCCTCGGGAGACCCAGTACTTC
>TRBJ1-4|TRBV4-2|NA|NA
CASSQQTATNEKLFF
TGTGCCAGCAGCCAACAAACGGCAACTAATGAAAAACTGTTTTTT
>TRBJ2-3|TRBV29-1|NA|NA
CSSALLGTDTQYF
TGCAGCTCTGCGTTGCTCGGGACAGATACGCAGTATTTT
>TRBJ1-1|TRBV18|NA|NA
CASSPRGNTEAFF
TGTGCCAGCTCCCCCAGGGGGAACACTGAAGCTTTCTTT
>TRBJ1-3|TRBV5-5|NA|NA
CASSLWADSGNTIYF
TGTGCCAGCAGCTTGTGGGCAGACTCTGGAAACACCATATATTTT
>TRBJ2-7|TRBV7-9|NA|NA
CASSHPTRYEQYF
TGTGCCAGCAGCCACCCGACTAGGTACGAGCAGTACTTC
>TRBJ2-7|TRBV7-6|NA|NA
CASSLGPSGGGRLSYEQYF
TGTGCCAGCAGCTTAGGCCCCTCGGGTGGAGGGCGCCTTTCCTACGAGCAGTACTTC
>TRBJ2-7|TRBV5-1|NA|few
CASRAGHSGDEQYF
TGCGCCAGCAGAGCGGGACACTCAGGGGACGAGCAGTACTTC
>TRBJ1-1|TRBV28|TRBD1|NA
CASSPRGRGRVTEAFF
TGTGCCAGCAGCCCTCGGGGCAGGGGGCGGGTCACTGAAGCTTTCTTT
>TRBJ1-1|TRBV5-1|TRBD1|NA
CASSQTGRENTEAFF
TGCGCCAGCAGCCAGACAGGGCGCGAGAACACTGAAGCTTTCTTT
>TRBJ2-7|TRBV2|TRBD2|NA
CASSEARGSGGFAYEQYF
TGTGCCAGCAGTGAAGCGCGGGGTAGCGGGGGCTTTGCCTACGAGCAGTACTTC
>TRBJ1-1|TRBV7-9|TRBD1|few
CASSRQGTEAFF
TGTGCCAGCAGCAGACAGGGGACTGAAGCTTTCTTT
>TRBJ2-5|TRBV18|TRBD1|NA
CASSPGQVETQYF
TGTGCCAGCTCACCAGGACAGGTGGAGACCCAGTACTTC
>TRBJ1-2|TRBV5-6|NA|NA
CASSLGRAGYTF
TGTGCCAGCAGCTTGGGGAGAGCGGGCTACACCTTC
>TRBJ1-6|TRBV30|TRBD1|NA
CAWGLGQGPNSPLHF
TGTGCCTGGGGCCTGGGACAGGGCCCTAATTCACCCCTCCACTTT
>TRBJ1-6|TRBV7-9|NA|NA
CASSLQGARSPLHF
TGTGCCAGCAGCCTACAGGGCGCGAGATCACCCCTCCACTTT
>TRBJ2-1|TRBV10-2|NA|NA
CASTSRDLQYNEQFF
TGCGCCAGCACCAGCCGGGACTTACAATACAATGAGCAGTTCTTC
>TRBJ1-6|TRBV4-1|TRBD1|NA
CASSQVGQGANSPLHF
TGCGCCAGCAGCCAAGTGGGACAGGGGGCGAATTCACCCCTCCACTTT
>TRBJ1-5|TRBV10-3|NA|NA
CAISEAGVSNQPQHF
TGTGCCATCAGTGAAGCAGGGGTTAGCAATCAGCCCCAGCATTTT
>TRBJ2-4|TRBV11-2|TRBD2|NA
CASSPAGGKNIQYF
TGTGCCAGCAGCCCAGCGGGGGGGAAAAACATTCAGTACTTC
>TRBJ2-2|TRBV6-6|NA|NA
CASSHSTNTGELFF
TGTGCCAGCAGCCACTCTACGAACACCGGGGAGCTGTTTTTT
>TRBJ2-5|TRBV11-2|TRBD2|NA
CASSRRVSSGGVGTQYF
TGTGCCAGCAGCCGCCGAGTGTCTAGCGGGGGGGTAGGGACCCAGTACTTC
>TRBJ1-1|TRBV30|TRBD1|once
CAWRHRGGTEAFF
TGTGCCTGGAGACACAGGGGCGGCACTGAAGCTTTCTTT
>TRBJ1-1|TRBV5-1|NA|few
CASRVGGFETEAFF
TGCGCCAGCAGGGTGGGGGGTTTTGAGACTGAAGCTTTCTTT
>TRBJ1-1|TRBV10-3|NA|NA
CAIMREIGSEAFF
TGTGCCATCATGAGGGAAATAGGGTCGGAAGCTTTCTTT
>TRBJ2-7|TRBV9|NA|many
CASSVASSGEQYF
TGTGCCAGCAGCGTAGCAAGCTCGGGCGAGCAGTACTTC
>TRBJ1-2|TRBV7-6|NA|NA
CASSLANIDGYTF
TGTGCCAGCAGCTTAGCGAACATCGATGGCTACACCTTC
>TRBJ2-7|TRBV18|TRBD1|NA
CASSSPGTGSYEQYF
TGTGCCAGCTCGTCTCCCGGGACAGGATCGTACGAGCAGTACTTC
>TRBJ1-1|TRBV28|NA|NA
CASRGVGATRGFF
TGTGCCAGCAGGGGCGTCGGGGCCACGCGGGGTTTCTTT
>TRBJ1-3|TRBV30|NA|NA
CAWSVSGNTIYF
TGTGCCTGGAGTGTATCGGGAAACACCATATATTTT
>TRBJ2-2|TRBV6-5|NA|NA
CASSPWRGLTGELFF
TGTGCCAGCAGTCCCTGGAGGGGGCTCACCGGGGAGCTGTTTTTT
>TRBJ1-1|TRBV28|NA|NA
CASVQDLNTEAFF
TGTGCCAGCGTCCAGGATCTGAACACTGAAGCTTTCTTT
>TRBJ1-2|TRBV7-9|NA|few
CASSLSSGNGYTF
TGTGCCAGCAGCTTAAGCTCGGGGAATGGCTACACCTTC
>TRBJ1-2|TRBV7-2|NA|NA
CASSLVRGRNNGYTF
TGTGCCAGCAGCTTAGTCAGGGGTCGAAACAATGGCTACACCTTC